A single sample is the source of the 28 T cell receptor beta chains below, sequenced in a study of blood T cell repertoires in COVID-19. The assay was immunoSEQ multiplex PCR, and TCRdb's table has in-frame clones only and misses some. The table has 200,000 to 300,000 clones, roughly 90% seen once. The sequencing sample was made of peripheral blood. The receptor source for this set is a woman in her 30s with acute or convalescent COVID-19.

This chain connects TRBV6-5 to TRBJ1-4; D unclear. This CDR3 has 14 residues. Germline-derived CDR1 and CDR2 are MNHEY and SVGAGI. The V gene lost 2 bases and the J gene lost 7 bases, with 11 bases spanning the gap. CDR3 loop: CASSYLGDGEKLFF. In DNA, the CDR3 is TGTGCCAGCAGTTACCTCGGGGATGGTGAAAAACTGTTTTTT.

This clone was counted between two and nine times. J is TRBJ2-3 and V is TRBV3-1 (or the pseudogene TRBV3-2); 7 bases fit TRBD2. CDR3 size: 15 residues. Germline CDR1 and CDR2: LGHDT and YNNKEL (reference sequence). V trimming: 3 bases; J trimming: 6 bases; junction bases outside the gene matches: 9. CDR3 DNA sequence: TGTGCCAGCAGCCAGGGCGGGAGACTAGGGGATACGCAGTATTTT. This translates into CASSQGGRLGDTQYF.

The rearrangement uses TRBV21-1 and TRBJ2-1; TRBD2 is the table's D call, not checked against the DNA. TRBV21-1 is a pseudogene. The CDR3 length is 17 residues. The CDR3 DNA reads TGTGCCAGCAGCAAAGTTCCTAGCTGGCCCCGAAGCAATGAGCAGTTCTTC. This codes for CASSKVPSWPRSNEQFF.

The V call is TRBV5-1, the J call TRBJ2-1, with 8 bases identical to TRBD2. CDR1 SGHRS and CDR2 YFSETQ come from the germline V gene. The V gene end was trimmed by 0 bases and the J gene end by 6 bases; junction bases not matched to a gene: 5. The CDR3 is 15 residues long. The CDR3 nucleotides are TGCGCCAGCAGCTTGGTGGCGGGAGGAGGCAATGAGCAGTTCTTC. It yields the protein CASSLVAGGGNEQFF.

The V and J genes are TRBV11-2 and TRBJ2-1; TRBD2 might be the D (7 bases). CDR1 and CDR2 from the germline V gene are SGHAT and FQNNGV. The CDR3 contains 14 residues. V shed 7 bases and J shed 9 bases, with 19 bases lying between them. The CDR3 nucleotides are TGTGCCAGCACCTCCTCCCCGGGGGGCACTGAGCAGTTCTTC. It specifies CASTSSPGGTEQFF. Combining the CDR3 with reference TRBV11-2 and TRBJ2-1 gives the whole variable domain EAGVAQSPRYKIIEKRQSVAFWCNPISGHATLYWYQQILGQGPKLLIQFQNNGVVDDSQLPKDRFSAERLKGVDSTLKIQPAKLEDSAVYLCASTSSPGGTEQFFGPGTRLTVL.

The J gene is TRBJ1-2, the V gene TRBV7-9, with 9 bases lining up with TRBD1. This CDR3 region has 15 residues. Germline-derived CDR1 and CDR2 are SEHNR and FQNEAQ (reference sequence). After removal of 3 bases from V and 7 bases from J, the junction contained 9 bases not matched to a gene. DNA of the CDR3: TGTGCCAGCAGCTTGGGGAGTGGACAGGGGATTGGCTACACCTTC. This sequence encodes CASSLGSGQGIGYTF.

V usage is TRBV25-1 and J usage is TRBJ1-6; D is unresolved. Between the trimmed V and J ends, which lost 2 bases and 16 bases, there was a span of 12 bases. Germline V gene sequence: CDR1 MGHDK, CDR2 SYGVNS. This CDR3 spans 12 amino acids. In nucleotides, the CDR3 is TGTGCCAGCAGTGAACCCCGGGGAGGGCTCCACTTT. It translates to CASSEPRGGLHF.

This rearrangement joins TRBV27 to TRBJ1-4, with D uncertain. Germline V gene data show CDR1 as MNHEY and CDR2 as SMNVEV (reference sequence). The CDR3 runs to 15 residues. Trimming took off 4 bases at V and 5 bases at J, with 14 bases between the two ends. DNA for the CDR3: TGTGCCAGCAGTTCCATAGCTATGCGGAATGAAAAACTGTTTTTT. Residues: CASSSIAMRNEKLFF.

The CDR3 loop reads CASSNGRAQGAFF. The DNA of the CDR3 is TGTGCCAGCAGCAACGGGAGGGCCCAAGGAGCTTTCTTT. The chain has TRBV5-8 and TRBJ1-1; D gene uncertain. The germline V gene encodes CDR1 SGHTS and CDR2 YDEGEE. The CDR3 length is 13 residues. V was clipped by 4 bases and J by 10 bases, with 17 bases between them.

The CDR3 spells CASRGMPGGELFF. CDR3 DNA: TGTGCCAGCAGGGGCATGCCGGGGGGGGAGCTGTTTTTT. The rearrangement uses TRBV6-5 and TRBJ2-2; the D gene is possibly TRBD2 (5 bases). The V and J ends lost 6 bases and 8 bases respectively, with 13 bases between them. CDR1 MNHEY and CDR2 SVGAGI come from the germline V gene. The length of the CDR3 is 13 residues.

The V gene is TRBV12-3 or TRBV12-4, the J gene TRBJ2-3, with a weak D call TRBD2 (5 bases). Between the trimmed V and J ends, which lost 7 bases and 11 bases, there was a span of 19 bases. The CDR3 runs to 13 residues. DNA of the CDR3: TGTGCCAGCAATTTTGCAGGTCGGGGTTTGCAGTATTTT. As protein: CASNFAGRGLQYF.

The chain is built from TRBV18 and TRBJ2-1, with D possibly matching TRBD2 (6 bases). The germline CDR1 and CDR2 sequences are KGHSH and LQKENI. This CDR3 contains 13 residues. V lost 4 bases to trimming and J lost 4 bases, with 8 bases between them. The CDR3 DNA is TGTGCCAGCTCACTCGGGACTTACAATGAGCAGTTCTTC. It codes for CASSLGTYNEQFF.

V usage is TRBV5-1 and J usage is TRBJ2-5; 10 positions agree with TRBD2. Per germline, CDR1 SGHRS and CDR2 YFSETQ. V shed 4 bases, J shed 3 bases, and the junction held 6 bases outside the gene matches. The CDR3 is made up of 15 amino acids. The CDR3 protein is CASSRSGLAEETQYF. The DNA for the CDR3 is TGCGCCAGCAGCCGTTCCGGACTAGCGGAAGAGACCCAGTACTTC.

V gene TRBV2 combines with J gene TRBJ1-1; no firm D call. The V gene lost 7 bases and the J gene lost 4 bases, with 13 bases spanning the gap. Germline V CDR1 and CDR2: SNHLY, FYNNEI. This CDR3 has 13 amino acids. The CDR3 DNA follows: TGTGCCAGCATTGTTCTGAGGAGCACTGAAGCTTTCTTT. It encodes CASIVLRSTEAFF.

This chain uses TRBV11-2 with TRBJ2-7, with 7 bases matching TRBD1. V lost 2 bases and J lost 2; bases outside the gene matches: 12. The length of the CDR3 is 17 residues. Germline-derived CDR1 and CDR2 are SGHAT and FQNNGV. Here the CDR3 reads CASSLTYRGQIPYEQYF. In DNA form, the CDR3 reads TGTGCCAGCAGCTTAACATACAGGGGCCAAATCCCCTACGAGCAGTACTTC.

This chain links TRBV27 with TRBJ1-4, with D perhaps matching TRBD1 (6 bases). The CDR3 contains 18 residues. Germline CDR1 and CDR2: MNHEY and SMNVEV (reference sequence). V was shortened by 5 bases and J by 0 bases, with 19 bases between the two germline ends. The CDR3, as DNA: TGTGCCAGCAGTCCTAGGCCGACAGGAGTTTCAACTAATGAAAAACTGTTTTTT. Encoded protein: CASSPRPTGVSTNEKLFF.

This sequence joins TRBV5-4 and TRBJ1-2; D possibly corresponds to TRBD1 (6 bases). The CDR3 extends over 15 amino acids. V lost 3 bases and J 7 bases, leaving 19 bases between the germline ends. Per the germline V gene, CDR1 is SGHNT and CDR2 is YYREEE (reference sequence). CDR3 sequence reads: CASSSGTLLNRGYTF. CDR3 sequence (DNA): TGTGCCAGCAGCTCTGGGACACTCCTTAATCGTGGCTACACCTTC.

The chain employs TRBV29-1 and TRBJ2-3, with 13 positions matching TRBD2. Trimming took 4 bases from V and 4 from J; bases not matched to a gene: 2. Germline CDR1 and CDR2: SQVTM and ANQGSEA. This CDR3 spans 14 amino acids. CDR3 loop: CSVGTSGSADTQYF. The CDR3 DNA reads as TGCAGCGTTGGGACTAGCGGGAGCGCAGATACGCAGTATTTT.

V is TRBV2 and J is TRBJ2-1; 12 positions match TRBD2. Germline trimming cut 8 bases from V and 8 bases from J; bases unmatched to any gene: 10. Germline V gene sequence: CDR1 SNHLY, CDR2 FYNNEI. This CDR3 has 15 amino acids. The CDR3 coding sequence is TGTGCCAGCGGACGACTAGCGGGAGATCTGGATGAGCAGTTCTTC. Translating it yields CASGRLAGDLDEQFF.

The chain employs TRBV6-6 and TRBJ2-1, with D possibly TRBD2 on 6 matching bases. With 7 bases removed from V and 2 bases from J, the gap between germline ends came to 15 bases. Germline CDR1 MNHNY, CDR2 SVGAGI (reference sequence). The CDR3 extends over 15 amino acids. The CDR3 DNA reads TGTGCCAGCACCAATGCAGGGAGGACCTACAATGAGCAGTTCTTC. Translated, it gives CASTNAGRTYNEQFF.

The chain employs TRBV7-9 and TRBJ2-7, with D tentatively TRBD2 (5 bases). Trimming stripped 5 bases from V and 3 bases from J, with 11 bases between. CDR1 SEHNR and CDR2 FQNEAQ come from the germline V gene (reference sequence). This CDR3 region has 13 residues. The CDR3: CASSGEFGYEQYF. CDR3 bases: TGTGCCAGCAGCGGGGAGTTTGGCTACGAGCAGTACTTC.

V is TRBV30 and J is TRBJ1-6, with a possible D match to TRBD1 (6 bases). Germline V CDR1 and CDR2: GTSNPN, SVGIG (reference sequence). Trimming took off 3 bases at V and 8 bases at J, with 8 bases between the two ends. The CDR3 totals 12 residues. This chain's CDR3 is CAWRGGDSPLHF. CDR3 DNA sequence: TGTGCCTGGAGAGGGGGTGATTCACCCCTCCACTTT. The full variable domain, in which reference TRBV30 and TRBJ1-6 provide the parts outside the CDR3, is SQTIHQWPATLVQPVGSPLSLECTVEGTSNPNLYWYRQAAGRGLQLLFYSVGIGQISSEVPQNLSASRPQDRQFILSSKKLLLSDSGFYLCAWRGGDSPLHFGNGTRLTVT.

The rearrangement uses TRBV19 and TRBJ2-2, with TRBD2 matching 9 bases. The CDR3 length is 17 residues. Trimming took 5 bases from V and 3 from J; bases not matched to a gene: 10. Germline-derived CDR1 and CDR2 are LNHDA and SQIVND (reference sequence). The CDR3 DNA follows: TGTGCCAGTAGTCCCTCGTTATTAGCGGGAGACACCGGGGAGCTGTTTTTT. It yields the protein CASSPSLLAGDTGELFF. Together with reference TRBV19 and TRBJ2-2, the CDR3 gives the full variable domain: DGGITQSPKYLFRKEGQNVTLSCEQNLNHDAMYWYRQDPGQGLRLIYYSQIVNDFQKGDIAEGYSVSREKKESFPLTVTSAQKNPTAFYLCASSPSLLAGDTGELFFGEGSRLTVL.

The chain joins TRBV18 to TRBJ1-3; no clear D. Between the trimmed V and J ends, which lost 1 base and 1 base, there was a span of 17 bases. CDR3 length: 18 residues. Germline V gene lookup returns CDR1 KGHSH and CDR2 LQKENI. CDR3 loop: CASSPLTLGLSSGNTIYF. The CDR3 DNA reads as TGTGCCAGCTCACCACTAACCCTAGGTCTTTCTTCTGGAAACACCATATATTTT.

The V gene is TRBV4-3, the J gene TRBJ2-6; D not certain. The CDR3 extends over 15 amino acids. Germline V gene sequence: CDR1 LGHNA, CDR2 YSLEER. V was cut by 4 bases and J by 1 base, with 8 bases left in between. CDR3 coding DNA: TGCGCCAGCAGCCTTAGTCTTTCTGGGGCCAACGTCCTGACTTTC. Residues: CASSLSLSGANVLTF.

This clone showed up just a few times. The chain uses TRBV5-1 and TRBJ2-5, with 8 positions matching TRBD2. Trimming at V came to 0 bases and at J to 3 bases, leaving 1 base not matched to a gene. This CDR3 has 14 amino acids. Germline V CDR1 and CDR2: SGHRS, YFSETQ. CDR3 loop: CASSLELAEETQYF. For the CDR3, the DNA is TGCGCCAGCAGCTTGGAACTAGCGGAAGAGACCCAGTACTTC.

V is TRBV5-8 and J is TRBJ1-6; D is unclear. V was trimmed by 7 bases and J by 3 bases, leaving 17 bases between them. This CDR3 spans 16 amino acids. CDR1 SGHTS and CDR2 YDEGEE come from the germline V gene. The CDR3 nucleotides are TGTGCCAGCCCCCCAGGAGGTCCAAGCTATAATTCACCCCTCCACTTT. Translation gives CASPPGGPSYNSPLHF.

The CDR3 here is CAWSTGSNTEAFF. The CDR3, as DNA: TGTGCCTGGAGTACAGGCAGTAACACTGAAGCTTTCTTT. The chain uses TRBV30 and TRBJ1-1, with a weak D call TRBD1 (5 bases). This CDR3 has 13 residues. The germline V gene has CDR1 GTSNPN and CDR2 SVGIG (reference sequence). V was trimmed by 2 bases and J by 2 bases, leaving 9 bases between them.